This entry concerns a single TCR beta chain. Antigen unknown. These data originate in a study of graft-versus-host responses after intestinal transplantation. General observations from the study: There were GvH clones found in recipient marrow, and some of them appeared first in ileum or blood. Maximum circulating GvH clone levels tracked with early post-transplant HvG decreases.

Lamina propria and intraepithelial lymphocytes were released by processing graft tissue. This table comes from immunoSEQ multiplex PCR, and its TCRdb copy is limited to in-frame clones, with some not included. The data hold roughly 15,000 clones, with roughly 82% observed a single time. This clonotype originated in a human patient who received an intestinal transplant, so some T cells may come from the graft donor. Material: ileum tissue, obtained roughly 27 days after intestinal transplant.

This CDR3 reads CASLPHTGQPTQYF. In nucleotides, the CDR3 is TGTGCCAGCCTACCCCATACGGGACAACCCACCCAGTACTTC. The chain has TRBV28 and TRBJ2-5, with a tentative D call TRBD1 (6 bases). Germline-derived CDR1 and CDR2 are MDHEN and SYDVKM. This CDR3 has 14 residues. Trimming removed 8 bases at V and 8 bases at J, with 21 bases between.